The 20 T cell receptor delta chains below were found in one sample sequenced in a study of γδ T cells in repeated Plasmodium falciparum infection. Bulk repertoires came from Vgamma9/Vdelta2+ or Vdelta2-negative gammadelta T cells flow-sorted from PBMC. TCRdb re-called clones from the multiplex PCR reads using CATT. The sample yields roughly 93,000 delta-chain clones, approximately 1% seen once. Specimen: gamma-delta T cells from blood. The receptor set was obtained from a pool of human donors (malaria-infected and uninfected, not separated).

This clone appeared a few times. A far larger clone differs by one base, so this is likely a read error. The same CDR3 also results from other DNA sequences found in this sample. The V call is TRDV1, the J call TRDJ1; 8 positions agree with TRDD3. In the absence of a J gene in TCRdb, the DNA was matched to germline to assign it here. Germline assignment: CDR1 TSWWSYY and CDR2 QGS. The CDR3 consists of 20 residues. The V gene end was trimmed by 2 bases and the J gene end by 0 bases; junction bases not matched to a gene: 17. The CDR3 nucleotides are TGTGCTCTTGGGGAATCAGAGATGCGTACTGGGGGGTGGTACACCGATAAACTCATCTTT. This sequence encodes CALGESEMRTGGWYTDKLIF.

This clone has a count of ten or more. The TCRdb protein, from a much larger clone, departs from this DNA's translation at residue 11, likely by read error; the protein shown derives from the DNA. The gene calls are TRDV1 and TRDJ1, with a possible D match to TRDD3 (6 bases). The CDR3 loop spans 15 amino acids. From germline, CDR1 is TSWWSYY and CDR2 QGS. Between the trimmed V and J ends, which lost 2 bases and 6 bases, there was a span of 16 bases. CDR3: CALGEVEDTTNKLIF. In DNA, the CDR3 is TGTGCTCTTGGGGAAGTAGAGGATACAACCAATAAACTCATCTTT.

On this clone itself: This likely came from a read error, as a far larger clone is one base away. Distinct nucleotide sequences in the sample also encode this CDR3. The rearrangement links TRDV1 to TRDJ1, with 10 bases aligning to TRDD3. Germline matching of the DNA provided the J gene here, since TCRdb leaves it blank. Germline V lookup: CDR1 TSWWSYY, CDR2 QGS. This CDR3 has 21 residues. The CDR3 loop reads CALGELGPTELLGDWCDKLIF. The CDR3 nucleotides read TGCGCTCTTGGGGAACTCGGTCCTACAGAGCTACTGGGGGATTGGTGCGATAAACTCATCTTT.

Notes on this clone: TCRdb's listed protein matches a much larger clone and diverges from this DNA's translation at residue 9, likely through a read error; the protein shown comes from the DNA. This chain connects TRDV2 to TRDJ1; 9 nucleotides match TRDD3. TCRdb carries no J gene annotation; the J gene was assigned here by matching the DNA with germline. CDR3 length: 18 amino acids. V was clipped by 0 bases and J by 1 base; unmatched bases: 11. The V gene's germline CDR1 is GEAIGNYY and CDR2 EKD. The CDR3, as DNA: TGTGCCTGTGACACCGGACTGGGGGAGGGTCTGGGCACCGATAAACTCATCTTT. Its protein product is CACDTGLGEGLGTDKLIF.

Turning to this clone: TCRdb assigns this DNA the protein of a much larger clone, which departs from its translation at residue 14; this likely reflects a read error, and the protein shown comes from translating the DNA. The V gene corresponds to TRDV2; no J gene was called; the tabulated D call, TRDD3, remains unverified against the DNA. This CDR3 spans 16 amino acids. Germline lookup yields CDR1 GEAIGNYY and CDR2 EKD. The CDR3 loop is CACDTVWDPYTDKPIF. For the CDR3, the DNA is TGTGCCTGTGACACCGTCTGGGACCCGTACACCGATAAACCCATCTTT.

This clone has more than one count but fewer than ten. This likely reflects a read error, since a far larger clone is one base away. The same CDR3 also results from other DNA sequences found in this sample. The V call is TRDV1, the J call TRDJ1, with D maybe TRDD2 (6 bases). The CDR3 is 18 residues long. The germline gives CDR1 TSWWSYY, CDR2 QGS. CDR3 sequence: CALGPPPSIVGVTDKLIF. The DNA of the CDR3 is TGTGCTCTTGGGCCTCCTCCTTCCATCGTAGGAGTCACCGATAAACTCATCTTC.

The sample holds many counts of this clone. The amino acid sequence in TCRdb belongs to a much larger clone and departs from this DNA's translation at residue 13, likely a sequencing read error; the sequence shown is translated from the DNA. The rearrangement joins TRDV2 to TRDJ1, with 10 bases identical to TRDD3. The CDR3 extends over 16 amino acids. Germline loops: CDR1 GEAIGNYY, CDR2 EKD. CDR3 DNA sequence: TGTGCCTGTGACACAAGTCGGGGGATACGAGACGATGAACTCATCTTT. It yields the protein CACDTSRGIRDDELIF.

On this clone itself: A read error is the likely source, as a far larger clone sits one nucleotide away. Distinct nucleotide sequences in the sample also encode this CDR3. This sequence joins TRDV2 and TRDJ1; 10 nucleotides agree with TRDD3. The J gene, not given by TCRdb, was assigned here from a germline match of the nucleotide sequence. CDR1 and CDR2 (germline): GEAIGNYY, EKD. Trimming removed 3 bases from V and 3 bases from J; junction bases left unmatched: 6. The CDR3 sequence is 15 residues long. The CDR3 loop reads CACDRGIRSSDKLIF. The CDR3 DNA follows: TGTGCCTGTGACCGGGGGATACGATCGTCCGATAAACTCATCTTT.

This clone has a handful of counts. For this DNA, TCRdb reports the protein of a much larger clone, which diverges at residue 11, most likely from a read error; the protein presented here is translated directly from the DNA. The CDR3, as DNA: TGTGCCTGTGACACCATCCTCGTCGGGGGACACGCGATGGAGTACACCGATAAACTCATCTTT. Protein sequence: CACDTILVGGHAMEYTDKLIF. The rearrangement links TRDV2 to TRDJ1; maybe TRDD3 (6 bases). TCRdb lists no J gene, so it was determined here by aligning the DNA to germline. V was pared by 0 bases and J by 0 bases, with 28 bases between. This CDR3 contains 21 residues. Per germline, CDR1 GEAIGNYY and CDR2 EKD.

This clone was seen only a few times. TCRdb has a much larger clone's protein, which differs at residue 23 from the translation of this DNA, likely because of a read error; what is shown is the protein translated from the DNA. V gene TRDV1 was called; the J gene was not; the table assigns TRDD3, which was not confirmed against the DNA. CDR1 is TSWWSYY and CDR2 is QGS in the germline V gene. This CDR3 is built from 24 residues. In nucleotides, the CDR3 is TGTGCTCTTGGGGAACGACCTACCTCGCTAACTGGGGGATACGCTGCCGGGTACACCGATAAACTCACCTTT. This encodes CALGERPTSLTGGYAAGYTDKLTF.

This clone was seen more than once but under ten times. TCRdb assigns this DNA the protein of a much larger clone, which departs from its translation at residue 3; this likely reflects a read error, and the protein shown comes from translating the DNA. The chain links TRDV1 to TRDJ1, with D maybe TRDD3 (6 bases). The CDR3 consists of 15 residues. Germline assignment: CDR1 TSWWSYY and CDR2 QGS. This chain's CDR3 is CAPGRRRWGTDKLIF. CDR3 DNA: TGTGCTCCTGGGCGTCGCCGTTGGGGGACCGATAAACTCATCTTT.

This clone was picked up a small number of times. A far larger clone is one nucleotide away, so this likely arose from a read error. This CDR3 is also generated by other DNA sequences in the sample. As DNA, the CDR3 is TGCGCCTGTGCCCGAAAACCCTTTCCCCACGAGTGGGGGATTGTGCGGAAACTCATCTTT. As protein: CACARKPFPHEWGIVRKLIF. V is TRDV2 and J is TRDJ1, with 8 bases matching TRDD3. The J gene, not given by TCRdb, was assigned here from a germline match of the nucleotide sequence. Per the germline V gene, CDR1 is GEAIGNYY and CDR2 is EKD. This CDR3 is 20 amino acids long.

This clone occurred a few times. The protein that TCRdb holds for this DNA derives from a much larger clone and differs from the translated DNA at residue 11, which likely indicates a read error; the protein shown here is translated from the DNA. This chain connects TRDV2 to TRDJ1; D is unresolved. TCRdb offers no J gene call, so here the DNA was matched to germline to obtain one. Looked up from germline, CDR1 is GEAIGNYY and CDR2 is EKD. This CDR3 spans 16 amino acids. V was shortened by 0 bases and J by 3 bases, with 16 bases between the two germline ends. CDR3 bases: TGTGCCTGTGACACCGATTCAGGTTTGGGAGCCGATAAACTCATCTTT. Its protein is CACDTDSGLGADKLIF.

Worth noting for this clone: A far larger clone is one base from this, pointing to a likely read error. This same CDR3 is encoded by further DNA sequences in the sample. With the J gene uncalled, the V gene is TRDV2; the listed D gene, TRDD3, was not tested against the DNA. Germline CDR1 GEAIGNYY, CDR2 EKD. The CDR3 length is 22 residues. The CDR3 loop is CACDTGQYWGMFASWDTRQMFF. CDR3 nucleotide sequence: TGTGCCTGTGACACCGGACAGTACTGGGGGATGTTCGCTTCCTGGGACACCCGACAGATGTTCTTC.

A remark on this clone: A read error is the likely source, as a far larger clone sits one nucleotide away. The sample contains more than one DNA sequence encoding this CDR3. The V and J genes are TRDV1 and TRDJ1; D is undetermined. The J gene is not listed in TCRdb, so it was assigned here from a DNA match to germline. This CDR3 is built from 19 residues. Per germline, CDR1 TSWWSYY and CDR2 QGS. Trimming left V 2 bases short and J 0 bases short, with 22 bases between. As DNA, the CDR3 is TGTGCTCTTGGGGAAAGCCCCCCACTCCGTCCACCATACACCGATAAACTCATCTTT. Translating it yields CALGESPPLRPPYTDKLIF.

As for this clone: The protein TCRdb lists belongs to a much larger clone and differs from this DNA's translation at residue 4, which points to a read error; the protein shown is made from the DNA. V is TRDV2 and J is TRDJ1; 8 bases map to TRDD3. TCRdb carries no J gene annotation; the J gene was assigned here by matching the DNA with germline. This CDR3 region has 16 residues. V was clipped by 4 bases and J by 0 bases; unmatched bases: 9. The germline V gene has CDR1 GEAIGNYY and CDR2 EKD. CDR3 sequence (DNA): TGTGCCTGTGAACGTACTGGGGGTTTGTACACCGATAAACTCATCTTT. It translates to CACERTGGLYTDKLIF.

Turning to this clone: Since a far larger clone is one base different, this is likely a read error. Within the sample, other DNA sequences also encode this same CDR3. The V gene call is TRDV1, and the J gene call is absent; no check of the table's D call, TRDD3, against the DNA was made. Germline lookup yields CDR1 TSWWSYY and CDR2 QGS. The CDR3 length is 15 residues. The CDR3 nucleotides read TGTGCTCTTGGGGACTGCACTGGGGGATACGAGAAGCTCATCTTT. This codes for CALGDCTGGYEKLIF.

This clone is labeled medium-sized. This sample also contains other DNA sequences that code for the same CDR3. J is TRDJ1 and V is TRDV1; 11 positions match TRDD3. V lost 3 bases to trimming and J lost 4 bases; unmatched junction nucleotides: 13. This CDR3 is 18 amino acids long. The germline V gene encodes CDR1 TSWWSYY and CDR2 QGS. The CDR3 sequence is CALGDHELGDSGNDKLIF. CDR3 in DNA: TGTGCTCTTGGGGACCACGAACTGGGGGATAGTGGAAACGATAAACTCATCTTT.

This clone has more than one count but fewer than ten. The translation of this DNA and the TCRdb protein of a much larger clone differ at residue 16, probably owing to a read error; the protein shown here is translated from the DNA. The rearrangement links TRDV1 to TRDJ1, with 8 bases matching TRDD2. TCRdb is silent on the J gene; assignment here came from matching the DNA to germline. The CDR3 has 24 amino acids. The germline V gene encodes CDR1 TSWWSYY and CDR2 QGS. The J segment lost 0 bases and the V segment lost 3 bases, leaving 30 bases of the junction unmatched. In DNA form, the CDR3 reads TGTGCTCTTGGGGATTATTGGTCCCTCTTCCTACGTTCAGGGGGAGCACCGTACACCGATAAACTCATCTTT. This encodes CALGDYWSLFLRSGGAPYTDKLIF.

This clone was seen only a few times. The TCRdb protein, from a much larger clone, departs from this DNA's translation at residue 13, likely by read error; the protein shown derives from the DNA. The gene calls are TRDV1 and TRDJ1, with a tentative D call TRDD2 (5 bases). Trimming pared 0 bases from V and 1 base from J, leaving 21 bases between. This CDR3 is built from 19 residues. Germline CDR1 TSWWSYY, CDR2 QGS. The CDR3 is CALGELERNLPRSTDKLIF. In DNA form, the CDR3 reads TGTGCTCTTGGGGAACTTGAGAGAAACCTACCTCGTAGCACCGATAAACTCATCTTT.